The 12 T cell receptor beta chains below were found in one sample sequenced in a study of blood T cells in healthy people across ages. Next came a second PCR, run for roughly 7 to 12 cycles, which used a sample-barcoded 5' primer along with a J-beta primer mix. TCRdb re-called the 5' RACE reads with MiXCR, one entry per CDR3 protein. The table records about 780,000 distinct CDR3 sequences, around 25% of them present only once. Another study also made use of these data, one on T cells of mothers and their children.

The sample was blood. The receptors derive from a boy under 18 in good health.

The table lists this clonotype with a few counts. The chain has TRBV19 and TRBJ1-1; 9 nucleotides align to TRBD1. J lost 6 bases, V lost 8 bases, and 10 bases had no gene match. From germline, CDR1 is LNHDA and CDR2 SQIVND (reference sequence). The CDR3 loop spans 14 amino acids. The DNA of the CDR3 is TGTGCCAGTCACAGGGGGCGCGATGGCGCTGAAGCTTTCTTT. Its translation: CASHRGRDGAEAFF.

The sample holds a few counts of this clonotype. The rearrangement uses TRBV2 and TRBJ1-6; D may be TRBD1 (6 bases). Trimming removed 3 bases at V and 9 bases at J, with 12 bases between. CDR3 length equals 14 residues. The germline V gene encodes CDR1 SNHLY and CDR2 FYNNEI. The chain's CDR3 is CASSEVGRGSPLHF. CDR3 coding DNA: TGTGCCAGCAGTGAGGTGGGCAGGGGTTCACCCCTCCACTTT.

A single count supports this clonotype. V is TRBV12-3 or TRBV12-4 and J is TRBJ1-6, with 7 bases fitting TRBD1. The CDR3 loop spans 12 amino acids. Trimming at V came to 5 bases and at J to 10 bases, leaving 2 bases not matched to a gene. CDR3: CASSRTGSPLHF. For the CDR3, the DNA is TGTGCCAGCAGTCGGACAGGCTCACCCCTCCACTTT.

This chain uses TRBV7-2 with TRBJ1-2; 10 nucleotides match TRBD1. This CDR3 contains 15 residues. The germline V gene encodes CDR1 SGHTA and CDR2 FQGNSA. J gave up 8 bases and V 4 bases, and 10 bases lay outside the gene matches. The CDR3 spells CASSSLGTGDIGYTF. The CDR3 region has the DNA TGTGCCAGCAGCTCTTTAGGGACAGGGGATATCGGCTACACCTTC. Together with reference TRBV7-2 and TRBJ1-2, the CDR3 gives the full variable domain: GAGVSQSPSNKVTEKGKDVELRCDPISGHTALYWYRQSLGQGLEFLIYFQGNSAPDKSGLPSDRFSAERTGGSVSTLTIQRTQQEDSAVYLCASSSLGTGDIGYTFGSGTRLTVV.

This clonotype turned up a few times. This chain connects TRBV27 to TRBJ2-7; 7 bases are shared with TRBD1. Unmatched junction bases numbered 10, after V lost 1 base and J lost 1 base. The CDR3 length is 17 residues. CDR1 is MNHEY, CDR2 SMNVEV, per germline (reference sequence). Here the CDR3 reads CASSLYPPGQASYEQYF. Written as DNA, the CDR3 is TGTGCCAGCAGTTTATATCCCCCAGGACAGGCTTCCTACGAGCAGTACTTC.

This clonotype was detected a few times. The rearrangement joins TRBV5-1 to TRBJ2-2; 8 nucleotides align to TRBD1. Per the germline V gene, CDR1 is SGHRS and CDR2 is YFSETQ. This CDR3 contains 15 residues. J lost 4 bases, V lost 4 bases, and 6 bases had no gene match. The DNA of the CDR3 is TGCGCCAGCAGCATGCCCAGGGGGCGCACCGGGGAGCTGTTTTTT. Protein: CASSMPRGRTGELFF.

The table lists this clonotype with a few counts. The V and J genes are TRBV20-1 and TRBJ2-7; D possibly corresponds to TRBD1 (5 bases). This CDR3 is 15 amino acids long. Between the trimmed V and J ends, which lost 6 bases and 2 bases, there was a span of 20 bases. CDR1 is DFQATT and CDR2 is SNEGSKA in the germline V gene (reference sequence). The CDR3 DNA sequence: TGCAGTGCGACCAAAATGGGGCCCGATGCCTACGAGCAGTACTTC. Translated, it gives CSATKMGPDAYEQYF.

The rearrangement uses TRBV9 and TRBJ2-5; TRBD1 matches at 11 bases. From germline, CDR1 is SGDLS and CDR2 YYNGEE. Trimming at V came to 1 base and at J to 3 bases, leaving 5 bases not matched to a gene. The CDR3 is made up of 16 amino acids. The CDR3 region has the DNA TGTGCCAGCAGCGTATACGGGACAGGGGGAAAAGAGACCCAGTACTTC. Its translation: CASSVYGTGGKETQYF.

This clonotype was picked up a small number of times. V usage is TRBV3-1 and J usage is TRBJ2-1, with TRBD2 identical over 12 bases. The germline gives CDR1 LGHDT, CDR2 YNNKEL (reference sequence). V lost 0 bases, J lost 0 bases, and 12 bases stayed unmatched. The CDR3 is 21 amino acids. The CDR3 DNA is TGTGCCAGCAGCCAAGATCGACCTAGCGGGGGGGCCCTTAGCTCCTACAATGAGCAGTTCTTC. Its translation is CASSQDRPSGGALSSYNEQFF.

This clonotype showed up just a few times. The CDR3 sequence: CATRMGGGKLGEQFF. The CDR3 DNA is TGTGCCACCAGAATGGGCGGGGGGAAGTTGGGAGAGCAGTTCTTC. J is TRBJ2-1 and V is TRBV15; 8 nucleotides match TRBD2. V trimming: 6 bases; J trimming: 10 bases; junction bases outside the gene matches: 14. CDR3 length: 15 residues. The germline gives CDR1 LNHNV, CDR2 YYDKDF (reference sequence). The variable domain in full, completed from reference TRBV15 and TRBJ2-1, reads DAMVIQNPRYQVTQFGKPVTLSCSQTLNHNVMYWYQQKSSQAPKLLFHYYDKDFNNEADTPDNFQSRRPNTSFCFLDIRSPGLGDTAMYLCATRMGGGKLGEQFFGPGTRLTVL.

This clonotype turned up a few times. V is TRBV7-9 and J is TRBJ2-1; 10 bases match TRBD2. Trimming at V came to 5 bases and at J to 5 bases, leaving 6 bases not matched to a gene. The CDR3 length is 15 residues. Germline-derived CDR1 and CDR2 are SEHNR and FQNEAQ (reference sequence). The CDR3 spells CASSPALAGDNEQFF. CDR3 DNA sequence: TGTGCCAGCAGCCCTGCCCTAGCGGGGGACAATGAGCAGTTCTTC.

The CDR3 coding sequence is TGTGCCAGCTCACCACAGGGGGCTTCACCCCTCCACTTT. It yields the protein CASSPQGASPLHF. The chain carries TRBV18 and TRBJ1-6; 7 bases match TRBD1. Losses at the gene ends were 1 base for V and 9 bases for J; bases not matched to a gene: 0. Germline CDR1 KGHSH, CDR2 LQKENI. CDR3 size: 13 residues.